This is a list of T cell receptor beta chains from one sample in a study of T cells in tumors after PD-1 blockade. The repertoire was sequenced with immunoSEQ multiplex PCR; TCRdb's copy has only in-frame clones and lacks some. The table has tens of thousands of clones, roughly 84% seen once. The sequencing here drew on PBMCs, taken before anti-PD-1 therapy. These receptors all come from a human donor with advanced basal cell or squamous cell carcinoma (not recorded which). Both conserved end residues are part of each CDR3. D genes are given only for firm matches. Size is stated for part of the rows, as once, few or many counts, or as a class when the clone is expanded.

v_gene	len	j_gene	d_gene	abundance	CDR3nt	CDR3aa
TRBV5-1	15	TRBJ1-1	-	-	TGCGCCAGCAGCTTTATATTCGGAATGAACACTGAAGCTTTCTTT	CASSFIFGMNTEAFF
TRBV5-4	14	TRBJ2-2	-	few	TGTGCCAGCAGCGAAGGACATAACACCGGGGAGCTGTTTTTT	CASSEGHNTGELFF
TRBV21-1	17	TRBJ1-3	-	-	TGTGCCAGCAGCAATCGAGGACAGGGTAAGGCTGGAAACACCATATATTTT	CASSNRGQGKAGNTIYF
TRBV15	14	TRBJ2-1	TRBD1	-	TGTGCCACCAGCAGGGACAGGGGTTACAATGAGCAGTTCTTC	CATSRDRGYNEQFF
TRBV4-1	16	TRBJ2-5	TRBD1	-	TGCGCCAGCAGCCAAGGGGGCAGGGGGCGTCCAGAGACCCAGTACTTC	CASSQGGRGRPETQYF
TRBV20-1	14	TRBJ2-7	-	-	TGCAGTGCTAGTCACCGCCAAACCGAATACGAGCAGTACTTC	CSASHRQTEYEQYF
TRBV19	14	TRBJ1-2	-	-	TGTGCCACCGCCGGGAGCGGGTTGTACTATGGCTACACCTTC	CATAGSGLYYGYTF
TRBV7-9	13	TRBJ2-7	-	-	TGTGCCAGCAGCCCGCAGACTACCTACGAGCAGTACTTC	CASSPQTTYEQYF
TRBV19	14	TRBJ1-5	TRBD1	few	TGTGCCAGTACCATCACAGGGGCGGCTCAGCCCCAGCATTTT	CASTITGAAQPQHF
TRBV28	16	TRBJ2-1	-	once	TGTGCCAGCAGTTCGCCCCGGACCACAAATTACAATGAGCAGTTCTTC	CASSSPRTTNYNEQFF
TRBV2	14	TRBJ2-7	-	-	TGTGCCAGCAGACTCCCGGGCCAACCCTCTGAGCAGTACTTC	CASRLPGQPSEQYF
TRBV16	14	TRBJ1-4	TRBD1	-	TGTGCCAGCAGCCGCCGGACAGGGTATGAAAAACTGTTTTTT	CASSRRTGYEKLFF
TRBV5-1	14	TRBJ1-2	TRBD1	-	TGCGCCAGCAGCTTCAGGGGGGAGAACTATGGCTACACCTTC	CASSFRGENYGYTF
TRBV28	14	TRBJ2-3	-	-	TGTGCCAGCCACCCGGCGGGAAGCACAGATACGCAGTATTTT	CASHPAGSTDTQYF
TRBV19	12	TRBJ2-7	-	once	TGTGCCAGTATGGACTCGAGCTACGAGCAGTACTTC	CASMDSSYEQYF
TRBV9	15	TRBJ2-2	-	-	TGTGCCAGCAGCGTAGCGGGCCCCCGGGCCGGGGAGCTGTTTTTT	CASSVAGPRAGELFF
TRBV2	13	TRBJ1-4	-	once	TGTGCCAGCAGTGTTTTTGGTGATGAAAAACTGTTTTTT	CASSVFGDEKLFF
TRBV4-2	15	TRBJ1-5	TRBD1	many	TGTGCCAGCAGCCAAAGGGGGGACAGTTATCAGCCCCAGCATTTT	CASSQRGDSYQPQHF
TRBV27	15	TRBJ2-1	TRBD2	-	TGTGCCAGCAGTTTCTGGGGTAGCGGGAGTGGTGAGCAGTTCTTC	CASSFWGSGSGEQFF
TRBV29-1	13	TRBJ2-7	TRBD1	-	TGCAGCGTGGGTATCACACAGGGGGACGAGCAGTACTTC	CSVGITQGDEQYF
TRBV7-2	13	TRBJ1-1	-	-	TGTGCCAGCAGCGCCCCCGTGAACACTGAAGCTTTCTTT	CASSAPVNTEAFF
TRBV10-3	15	TRBJ2-7	-	-	TGTGCCATCAGCCAGACTCACAGGGACTCCTACGAGCAGTACTTC	CAISQTHRDSYEQYF
TRBV10-3	13	TRBJ1-1	-	-	TGTGCCATCAGTGGTAACAGGGACTCTGAAGCTTTCTTT	CAISGNRDSEAFF
TRBV9	14	TRBJ2-7	TRBD1	-	TGTGCCAGCAGCATAGGGACAGGGTACTACGAGCAGTACTTC	CASSIGTGYYEQYF
TRBV2	15	TRBJ2-2	TRBD1	-	TGTGCCACGTGTCGGGACAGGGAGGCTGGTGGGGAGCTGTTTTTT	CATCRDREAGGELFF
TRBV28	14	TRBJ1-3	-	-	TGTGCCAGCATCTCCCCCGGACAGGGAAACACCATATATTTT	CASISPGQGNTIYF
TRBV5-1	14	TRBJ2-3	-	once	TGCGCCTCCGCGTGGGGGAAGGGCACAGATACGCAGTATTTT	CASAWGKGTDTQYF
TRBV29-1	13	TRBJ2-7	TRBD1	-	TGCAGCGTTACCCGGGACAGCTCCTACGAGCAGTACTTC	CSVTRDSSYEQYF
TRBV7-9	12	TRBJ2-3	-	few	TGTGCCAGCAGCACTAGCACAGATACGCAGTATTTT	CASSTSTDTQYF
TRBV19	15	TRBJ2-3	-	-	TGTGCCAGTAGTCGGGCCTTGGGAGGCACAGATACGCAGTATTTT	CASSRALGGTDTQYF
TRBV29-1	15	TRBJ2-5	TRBD1	-	TGCAGCGTTGAAATGGGACAGGGGGCAACGGAGACCCAGTACTTC	CSVEMGQGATETQYF
TRBV7-8	18	TRBJ2-3	TRBD2	-	TGTGCCAGCAGCTTACTGGGACTAGCCGTTGAGGTGCCAGATACGCAGTATTTT	CASSLLGLAVEVPDTQYF
TRBV27	17	TRBJ2-4	-	-	TGTGCCAGCAGTTTATCCGCTTGGACAAGACGATCAAACATTCAGTACTTC	CASSLSAWTRRSNIQYF
TRBV7-9	16	TRBJ2-7	-	-	TGTGCCAGCAGCTTAGGGGAAGCAGGGCGACGCTACGAGCAGTACTTC	CASSLGEAGRRYEQYF
TRBV7-9	17	TRBJ2-7	-	-	TGTGCCAGCAGCTTTTTTTCCTTCGGCCTCAACTGGGACGAGCAGTACTTC	CASSFFSFGLNWDEQYF
TRBV11-3	14	TRBJ2-7	-	-	TGTGCCAGCAGCATGCCCGGGTCCCGGGGAGAGCAGTACTTC	CASSMPGSRGEQYF
TRBV19	16	TRBJ1-6	-	few	TGTGCCAGTACCTCCGGGGGGAGCTCCTATAATTCACCCCTCCACTTT	CASTSGGSSYNSPLHF
TRBV3-1/TRBV3-2	14	TRBJ2-3	-	few	TGTGCCAGCAGCCAAGGACTAGGTGGGGATACGCAGTATTTT	CASSQGLGGDTQYF
TRBV7-9	14	TRBJ1-6	-	-	TGTGCCAGCAGCTCTTGGAACGGTGATTCACCCCTCCACTTT	CASSSWNGDSPLHF
TRBV7-6	16	TRBJ1-3	TRBD1	-	TGTGCCAGCAGTCTGACAGGGGCCAATAAGTTAAACACCATATATTTT	CASSLTGANKLNTIYF